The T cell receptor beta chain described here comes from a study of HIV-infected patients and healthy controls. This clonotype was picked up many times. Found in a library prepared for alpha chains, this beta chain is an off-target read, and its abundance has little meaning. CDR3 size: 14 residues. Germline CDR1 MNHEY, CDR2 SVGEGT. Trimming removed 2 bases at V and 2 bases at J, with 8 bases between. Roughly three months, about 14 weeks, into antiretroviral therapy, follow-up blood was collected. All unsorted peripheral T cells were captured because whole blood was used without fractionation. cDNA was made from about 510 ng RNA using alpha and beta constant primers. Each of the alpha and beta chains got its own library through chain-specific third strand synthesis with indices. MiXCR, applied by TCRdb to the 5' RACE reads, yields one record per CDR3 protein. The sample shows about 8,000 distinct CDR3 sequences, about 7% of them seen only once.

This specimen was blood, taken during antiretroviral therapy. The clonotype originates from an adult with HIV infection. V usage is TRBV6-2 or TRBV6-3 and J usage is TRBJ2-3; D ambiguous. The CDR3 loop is CASSYPPVTDTQYF. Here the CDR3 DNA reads TGTGCCAGCAGTTACCCGCCAGTCACAGATACGCAGTATTTT.